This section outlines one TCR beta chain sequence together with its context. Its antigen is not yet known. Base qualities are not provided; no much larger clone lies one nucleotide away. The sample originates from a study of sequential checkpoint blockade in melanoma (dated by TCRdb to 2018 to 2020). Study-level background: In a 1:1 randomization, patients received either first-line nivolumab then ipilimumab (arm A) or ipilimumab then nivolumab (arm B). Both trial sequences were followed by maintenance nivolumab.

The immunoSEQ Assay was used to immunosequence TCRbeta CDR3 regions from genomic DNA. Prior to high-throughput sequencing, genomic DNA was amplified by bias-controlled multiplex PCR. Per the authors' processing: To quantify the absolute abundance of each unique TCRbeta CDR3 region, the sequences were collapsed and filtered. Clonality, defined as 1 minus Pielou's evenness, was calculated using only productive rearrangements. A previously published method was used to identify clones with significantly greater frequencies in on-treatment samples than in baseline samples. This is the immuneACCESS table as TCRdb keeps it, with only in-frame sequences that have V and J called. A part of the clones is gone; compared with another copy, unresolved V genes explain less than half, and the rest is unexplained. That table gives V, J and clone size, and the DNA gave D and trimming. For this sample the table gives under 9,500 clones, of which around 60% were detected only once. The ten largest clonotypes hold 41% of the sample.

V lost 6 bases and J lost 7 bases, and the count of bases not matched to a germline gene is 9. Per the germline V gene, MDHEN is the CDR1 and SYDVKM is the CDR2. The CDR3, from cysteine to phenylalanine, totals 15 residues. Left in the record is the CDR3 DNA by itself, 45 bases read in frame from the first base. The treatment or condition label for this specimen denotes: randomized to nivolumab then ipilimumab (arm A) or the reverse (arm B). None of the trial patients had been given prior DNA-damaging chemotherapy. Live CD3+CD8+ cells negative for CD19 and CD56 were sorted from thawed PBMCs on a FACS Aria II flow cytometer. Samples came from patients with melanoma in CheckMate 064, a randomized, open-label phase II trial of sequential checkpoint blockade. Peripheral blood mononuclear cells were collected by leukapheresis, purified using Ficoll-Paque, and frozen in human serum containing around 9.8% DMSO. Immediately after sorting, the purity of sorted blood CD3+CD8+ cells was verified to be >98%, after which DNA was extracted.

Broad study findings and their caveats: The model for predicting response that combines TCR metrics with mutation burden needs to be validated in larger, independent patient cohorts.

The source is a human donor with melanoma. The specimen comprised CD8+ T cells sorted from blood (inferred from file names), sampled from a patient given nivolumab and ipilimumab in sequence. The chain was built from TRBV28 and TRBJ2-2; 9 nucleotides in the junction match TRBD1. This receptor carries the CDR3 CASSRYRGLSGELFF. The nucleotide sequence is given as TGTGCCAGCAGCCGGTACAGGGGGCTCAGCGGGGAGCTGTTTTTT.